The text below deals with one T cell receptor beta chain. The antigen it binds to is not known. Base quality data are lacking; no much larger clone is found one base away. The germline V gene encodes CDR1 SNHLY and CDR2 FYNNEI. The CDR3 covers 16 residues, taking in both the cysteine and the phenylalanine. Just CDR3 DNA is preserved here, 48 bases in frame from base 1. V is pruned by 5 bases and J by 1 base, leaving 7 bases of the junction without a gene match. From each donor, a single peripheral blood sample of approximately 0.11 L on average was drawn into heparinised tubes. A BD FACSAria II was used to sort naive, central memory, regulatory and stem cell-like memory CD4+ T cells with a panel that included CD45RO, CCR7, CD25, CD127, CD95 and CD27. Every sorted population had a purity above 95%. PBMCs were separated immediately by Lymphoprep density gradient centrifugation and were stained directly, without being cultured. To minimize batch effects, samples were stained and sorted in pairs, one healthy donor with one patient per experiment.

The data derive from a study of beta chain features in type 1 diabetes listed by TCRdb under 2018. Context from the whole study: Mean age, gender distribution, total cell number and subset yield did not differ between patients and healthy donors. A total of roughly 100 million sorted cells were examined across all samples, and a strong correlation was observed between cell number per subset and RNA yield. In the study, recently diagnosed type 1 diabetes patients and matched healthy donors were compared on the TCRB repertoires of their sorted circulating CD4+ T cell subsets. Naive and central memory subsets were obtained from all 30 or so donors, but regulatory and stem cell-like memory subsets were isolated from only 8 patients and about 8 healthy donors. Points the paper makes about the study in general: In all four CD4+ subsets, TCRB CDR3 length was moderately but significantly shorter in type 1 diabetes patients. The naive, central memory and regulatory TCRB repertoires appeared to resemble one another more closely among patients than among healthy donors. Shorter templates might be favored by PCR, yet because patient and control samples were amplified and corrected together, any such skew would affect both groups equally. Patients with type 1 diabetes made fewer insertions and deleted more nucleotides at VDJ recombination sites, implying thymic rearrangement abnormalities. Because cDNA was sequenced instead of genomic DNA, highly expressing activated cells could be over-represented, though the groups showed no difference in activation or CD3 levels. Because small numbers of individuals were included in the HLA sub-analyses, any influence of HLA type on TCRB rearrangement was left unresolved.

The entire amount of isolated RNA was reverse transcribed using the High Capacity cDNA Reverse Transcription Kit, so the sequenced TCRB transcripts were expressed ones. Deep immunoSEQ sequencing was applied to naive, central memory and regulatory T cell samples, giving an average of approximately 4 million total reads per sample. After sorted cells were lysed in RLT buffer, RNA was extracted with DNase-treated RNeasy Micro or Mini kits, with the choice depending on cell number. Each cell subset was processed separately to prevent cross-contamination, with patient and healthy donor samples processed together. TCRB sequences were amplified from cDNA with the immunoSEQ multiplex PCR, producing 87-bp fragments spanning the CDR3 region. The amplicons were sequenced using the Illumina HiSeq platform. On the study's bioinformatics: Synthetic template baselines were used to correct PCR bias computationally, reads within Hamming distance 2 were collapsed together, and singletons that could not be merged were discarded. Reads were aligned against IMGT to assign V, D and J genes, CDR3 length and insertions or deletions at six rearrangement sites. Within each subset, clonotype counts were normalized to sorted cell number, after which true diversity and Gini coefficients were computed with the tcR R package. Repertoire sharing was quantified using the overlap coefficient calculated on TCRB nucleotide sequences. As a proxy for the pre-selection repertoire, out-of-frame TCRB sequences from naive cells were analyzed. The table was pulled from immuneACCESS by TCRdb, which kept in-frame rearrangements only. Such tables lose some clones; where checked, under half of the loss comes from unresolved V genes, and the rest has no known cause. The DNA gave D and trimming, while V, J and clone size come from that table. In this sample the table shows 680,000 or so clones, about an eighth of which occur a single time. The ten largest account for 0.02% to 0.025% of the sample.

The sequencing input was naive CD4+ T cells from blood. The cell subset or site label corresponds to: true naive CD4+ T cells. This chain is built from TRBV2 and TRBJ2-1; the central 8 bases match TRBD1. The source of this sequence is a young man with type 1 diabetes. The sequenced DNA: TGTGCCAGCAGTAAAACCGGGACAGGATCCTACAATGAGCAGTTCTTC. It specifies CASSKTGTGSYNEQFF. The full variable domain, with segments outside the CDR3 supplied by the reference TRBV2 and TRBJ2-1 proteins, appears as EPEVTQTPSHQVTQMGQEVILRCVPISNHLYFYWYRQILGQKVEFLVSFYNNEISEKSEIFDDQFSVERPDGSNFTLKIRSTKLEDSAMYFCASSKTGTGSYNEQFFGPGTRLTVL.